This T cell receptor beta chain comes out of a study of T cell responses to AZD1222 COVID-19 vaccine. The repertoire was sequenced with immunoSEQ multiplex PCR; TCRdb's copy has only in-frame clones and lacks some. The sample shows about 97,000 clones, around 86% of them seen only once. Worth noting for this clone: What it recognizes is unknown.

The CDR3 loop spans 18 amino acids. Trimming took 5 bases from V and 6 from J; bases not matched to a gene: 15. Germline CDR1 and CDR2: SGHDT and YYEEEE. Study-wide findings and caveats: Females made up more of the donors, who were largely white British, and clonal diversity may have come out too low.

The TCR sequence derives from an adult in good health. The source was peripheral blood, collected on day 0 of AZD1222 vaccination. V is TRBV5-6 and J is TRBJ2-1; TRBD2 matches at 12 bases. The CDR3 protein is CASSLEAASGRAFNEQFF. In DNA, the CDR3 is TGTGCCAGCAGTCTGGAGGCGGCTAGCGGGAGGGCCTTCAATGAGCAGTTCTTC.